This TCR beta chain emerged from a study of long-term antiretroviral therapy in people with HIV. Study observations and caveats: At every time point, clones expanded before ART dominated the repertoire. No data were available on ART adherence, viral resistance or therapy changes.

Researchers report immunoSEQ v3.0 was run at survey level. Libraries were prepared by immunoSEQ multiplex PCR; TCRdb keeps only in-frame clonotypes and omits some of them. The sample gives approximately 36,000 clones, about four fifths of which show up once; roughly 6.6% is in the top ten. None of the participants with HIV were treated outside the United States. Remarks on this clone: Its cognate antigen is unknown.

The source is a man between 18 and 35 years old with HIV. Sequenced here: unsorted PBMCs, sampled 0.6 years after starting antiretroviral therapy.

This chain's CDR3 is CASSERRLASYNEQFF. Written as DNA, the CDR3 is TGTGCCAGCAGTGAACGGAGATTAGCGAGCTACAATGAGCAGTTCTTC. The genes are TRBV6-1 and TRBJ2-1; a weak D match, TRBD2 (5 bases). CDR3 length: 16 amino acids. V gave up 2 bases and J gave up 3 bases, with 14 bases separating them. Germline V gene lookup returns CDR1 MNHNS and CDR2 SASEGT.